A single sample is the source of the 6 T cell receptor beta chains below, sequenced in a study of cytomegalovirus exposure and HLA in healthy donors. Primers: 60 Vbeta forward and 13 Jbeta reverse. Clones were sequenced by immunoSEQ multiplex PCR, and TCRdb holds only the in-frame ones, with some missing. The repertoire has fewer than 200,000 clones, around 68% of them found once; the top ten carry 1.3% to 1.5%. Material for sequencing was PBMCs. These receptors were obtained from a man aged 45-65 years in good health and CMV-seronegative.

The rearrangement joins TRBV7-2 to TRBJ1-1, with D perhaps matching TRBD1 (6 bases). The germline CDR1 and CDR2 sequences are SGHTA and FQGNSA. This CDR3 region has 16 residues. The germline V and J ends were trimmed by 3 bases and 0 bases, with 14 bases remaining between them. CDR3 coding DNA: TGTGCCAGCAGCTTCCCACCACAGGGCCTGAACACTGAAGCTTTCTTT. This codes for CASSFPPQGLNTEAFF. The whole variable domain, filled in from reference TRBV7-2 and TRBJ1-1, reads GAGVSQSPSNKVTEKGKDVELRCDPISGHTALYWYRQSLGQGLEFLIYFQGNSAPDKSGLPSDRFSAERTGGSVSTLTIQRTQQEDSAVYLCASSFPPQGLNTEAFFGQGTRLTVV.

The sample holds a few counts of this clone. This chain uses TRBV2 with TRBJ1-1; D is perhaps TRBD1 (6 bases). Deletions cut 6 bases from V and 0 bases from J, with 8 bases between. This CDR3 has 13 residues. From germline, CDR1 is SNHLY and CDR2 FYNNEI. CDR3 in DNA: TGTGCCAGCAGACAGGGTTTGAACACTGAAGCTTTCTTT. Its protein product is CASRQGLNTEAFF.

This sequence joins TRBV2 and TRBJ1-6; a possible D gene is TRBD1 (6 bases). Germline V gene lookup returns CDR1 SNHLY and CDR2 FYNNEI. CDR3 size: 13 residues. Trimming took 6 bases from V and 7 from J, leaving 10 bases between them. The CDR3 region has the DNA TGTGCCAGCAGGGTTGACAGGAATTCACCCCTCCACTTT. It is translated as CASRVDRNSPLHF.

This clone was seen once. The chain couples TRBV6-6 to TRBJ2-1; TRBD2 aligns across 9 bases. This CDR3 region has 15 residues. The V segment lost 2 bases and the J segment 6 bases; nucleotides outside the gene matches: 5. The germline V gene has CDR1 MNHNY and CDR2 SVGAGI (reference sequence). This CDR3 is CASSYRSGGSNEQFF. The DNA for the CDR3 is TGTGCCAGCAGTTACAGGAGCGGGGGGTCCAATGAGCAGTTCTTC.

The V call is TRBV6-1, the J call TRBJ2-1; 7 nucleotides match TRBD1. This CDR3 has 15 residues. Germline V lookup: CDR1 MNHNS, CDR2 SASEGT. V dropped 6 bases and J dropped 0; count of bases not matched to a gene: 5. The CDR3 sequence: CASRSTGSSYNEQFF. The CDR3 bases are TGTGCCAGCAGGTCGACAGGGAGCTCCTACAATGAGCAGTTCTTC.

This sequence joins TRBV6-1 and TRBJ2-6; TRBD1 matches 8 bases. The germline V gene encodes CDR1 MNHNS and CDR2 SASEGT. Trimming cost V 0 bases and J 0 bases; bases outside gene matches: 1. The CDR3 has 17 amino acids. CDR3 nucleotides: TGTGCCAGCAGTGAAGCGACAGGGGTCTCTGGGGCCAACGTCCTGACTTTC. Translating gives CASSEATGVSGANVLTF.